These T cell receptor beta chains were read from a single sample in a study of blood T cells in healthy people across ages. TCRdb re-derived calls from the 5' RACE reads in MiXCR, one entry per CDR3 protein. The data hold 1,300,000 or so distinct CDR3 sequences, with roughly 64% observed a single time. Sequencing used blood. The receptors here all came from a man younger than 35 in good health. CDR3s include the opening cysteine and the closing phenylalanine or tryptophan. A D gene is named only where the DNA matches it firmly. Rows give clone size only sometimes, using once, few, many, or a class for an expanded clone.

TRBJ2-7	TRBD1	TRBV27	.	TGTGCTAGCAGAGGGACAGGGGGGTTCGAGCAGTACTTC	CASRGTGGFEQYF
TRBJ2-5	.	TRBV18	many	TGTGCCAGCTCACCGTCGCCGGGCCTTCAAGAGACCCAGTACTTC	CASSPSPGLQETQYF
TRBJ2-6	.	TRBV7-2	.	TGTGCCAGCAGCGCCCATGGGGCCAACGTCCTGACTTTC	CASSAHGANVLTF
TRBJ2-7	TRBD2	TRBV20-1	.	TGCAGTGCACCGACTAGCGGGGTGACCTACGAGCAGTACTTC	CSAPTSGVTYEQYF
TRBJ2-7	.	TRBV5-1	.	TGCGCCAGCAGCACCACCAGTAGTAGTTCCTACGAGCAGTACTTC	CASSTTSSSSYEQYF
TRBJ2-7	.	TRBV4-1	.	TGCGCCAGCAGCCAAGATGCAGCGGAAGCGCAGGGGCAATACGAGCAGTACTTC	CASSQDAAEAQGQYEQYF
TRBJ2-1	.	TRBV4-2	.	TGTGCCAGCAGCCTGGGGGGCAATGAGCGGTTCTTC	CASSLGGNERFF
TRBJ2-1	TRBD2	TRBV2	few	TGTGCCGCCAGGACTAGCGGGAGGAACGGGTACAATGAGCAGTTCTTC	CAARTSGRNGYNEQFF
TRBJ2-6	.	TRBV20-1	.	TGCAGTGCCTATTGGATCTCTGGGGTCAACGTCCTGACTTTC	CSAYWISGVNVLTF
TRBJ2-7	.	TRBV6-2/TRBV6-3	.	TGTGCCAGCAGTAGATTCCGGGACACTTACTACGAGCAGTACTTC	CASSRFRDTYYEQYF
TRBJ2-7	.	TRBV15	once	TGTGCCACCAGCAGAGCGACCTCCTACGAGCAGTACTTC	CATSRATSYEQYF
TRBJ2-7	TRBD2	TRBV20-1	.	TGCAGTGCTAGAGATTACGGGGGGGGAACCGACGAGCAGTACTTC	CSARDYGGGTDEQYF
TRBJ2-7	TRBD1	TRBV20-1	once	TGCAGTGCTAATCATTACAGGGGCATCTCTTCCTACGAGCAGTACTTC	CSANHYRGISSYEQYF
TRBJ2-3	TRBD2	TRBV9	.	TGTGCCAGCGGGGAGGGAGGTACGCAGTATTTT	CASGEGGTQYF
TRBJ2-7	TRBD1	TRBV7-9	.	TGTGCCAGCAGCCCGGGACAGGGTTCTGTCGAGCAGTACTTC	CASSPGQGSVEQYF
TRBJ2-7	.	TRBV5-1	.	TGCGCCAGCAGCCGAGACGGGGCAGCGACCTACGAGCAGTACTTC	CASSRDGAATYEQYF
TRBJ2-1	.	TRBV15	.	TGTGCCACCAGCGCACCGGGGACAAGCTACAATGAGCAGTTCTTC	CATSAPGTSYNEQFF
TRBJ1-6	TRBD1	TRBV6-6	.	TGTGCCAGCAGTATACAGGGGGGGTCACCCCTCCACTTT	CASSIQGGSPLHF
TRBJ2-7	.	TRBV6-6	.	TGTGCCAGCAGTTACTCAGGGGGGCCCCACGAGCAGTACTTC	CASSYSGGPHEQYF
TRBJ2-4	TRBD1	TRBV7-2	.	TGTGCCAGCAGCGCCGGGACAGGGGGCTTTGAGCAGTACTTC	CASSAGTGGFEQYF
TRBJ2-2	.	TRBV4-1	.	TGCGCCAGTGGGAGTATAAATAACGGGGAGCTGTTTTTT	CASGSINNGELFF
TRBJ2-7	TRBD1	TRBV5-5	.	TGTGCCAGCAGCTCCGGACCGGGACAGGGATCCTACGAGCAGTACTTC	CASSSGPGQGSYEQYF
TRBJ2-1	.	TRBV12-3/TRBV12-4	.	TGTGCCAGCAGCCTCCCGCCCTCTGACAGCTCCTACAATGAGCAGTTCTTC	CASSLPPSDSSYNEQFF
TRBJ2-7	.	TRBV12-3/TRBV12-4	.	TGTGCCAGCAGCAAGGGAGGGGGACGCGAGCAGTACTTC	CASSKGGGREQYF
TRBJ2-1	.	TRBV6-1	.	TGTGCCATAACGCAAGACAGCTACAATGAGCAGTTCTTC	CAITQDSYNEQFF
TRBJ2-2	.	TRBV12-5	.	TGTGCTAGTGGCCTGGTGGCCGGGGAGCTGTTTTTT	CASGLVAGELFF
TRBJ1-5	.	TRBV12-3/TRBV12-4	.	TGTGCCAGCAGTTTAAGGAAAAGGGGAACCCAGCCCCAGCATTTT	CASSLRKRGTQPQHF
TRBJ2-7	TRBD2	TRBV4-2	few	TGTGCCAGCAGCCAAGAGGCACTAGCGAGACTCAACGAGCAGTACTTC	CASSQEALARLNEQYF
TRBJ2-1	TRBD2	TRBV12-3/TRBV12-4	.	TGTGCCAGCAGTGGGGAACCGGGACTAGCGGCCTACAATGAGCAGTTCTTC	CASSGEPGLAAYNEQFF
TRBJ2-6	.	TRBV4-2	.	TGTGCCAGCAGGCCCCGCGCCAGCTCTGGGGCCAACGTCCTGACTTTC	CASRPRASSGANVLTF
TRBJ2-7	.	TRBV27	.	TGTGCCAGCAGATCGCTAGGCATATACGAGCAGTACTTC	CASRSLGIYEQYF
TRBJ1-2	.	TRBV25-1	.	TGTGCCAGCAGTGAATCCCGAGTGGTCGGCTACACCTTC	CASSESRVVGYTF
TRBJ2-1	.	TRBV11-2	.	TGTGCCAGCAGCTTAGATCTCGGGTCCGCCGTCAATGAGCAGTTCTTC	CASSLDLGSAVNEQFF
TRBJ2-1	TRBD2	TRBV5-1	.	TGCGCCAGCAGCCGGACTAGCGCTGGTTACAATGAGCAGTTCTTC	CASSRTSAGYNEQFF
TRBJ2-7	.	TRBV5-1	once	TGCGCCAGCAGCTTGGCCAGGGGTGGTGGCAATGAGCAGTACTTC	CASSLARGGGNEQYF
TRBJ2-1	.	TRBV4-1	.	TGCGCCAGCAGCGCCCCACCGGGAGCATGGGAGCAGTTCTTC	CASSAPPGAWEQFF
TRBJ2-5	TRBD1	TRBV4-1	.	TGCGCCAGCAGCCAACACACAGGGGGCCTTATTGCCTCACAAGAGACCCAGTACTTC	CASSQHTGGLIASQETQYF
TRBJ2-3	.	TRBV12-3/TRBV12-4	few	TGTGCCAGCAGTTCCCCAGGGTGGACCACAGATACGCAGTATTTT	CASSSPGWTTDTQYF
TRBJ2-3	.	TRBV29-1	.	TGCAGCGTTGGGTCGGTTAGGGGAGAAAAGGCTCGAAGCACAGATACGCGGTATTTT	CSVGSVRGEKARSTDTRYF
TRBJ1-6	.	TRBV6-5	few	TGTGCCAGCAGTCGGGACGGCTCCTATAATTCACCCCTCCACTTT	CASSRDGSYNSPLHF
TRBJ2-5	.	TRBV13	.	TGTGCCAGCAGCCAATGGGGTCGCGATCAAGAGACCCAGTACTTC	CASSQWGRDQETQYF
TRBJ2-4	.	TRBV29-1	.	.	CSVGTGASPPYERYF
TRBJ1-6	.	TRBV11-1	.	TGTGCCAGCAGTATCGGGGGGCAGCTCCACTTT	CASSIGGQLHF
TRBJ1-2	TRBD1	TRBV12-3/TRBV12-4	.	TGTGCCAGCAGCCCTGGGACAGGCCCGTATGGCTACACCTTC	CASSPGTGPYGYTF
TRBJ2-1	.	TRBV4-1	.	TGCGCCAGCAGCCAAGTGGAACACCATGAGCAGTTCTTC	CASSQVEHHEQFF
TRBJ2-7	.	TRBV4-1	once	TGCGCCAGCAGCCGTTCATCCTCCGGGACGGGAAGTTCCTACGAGCAGTACTTC	CASSRSSSGTGSSYEQYF
TRBJ2-4	.	TRBV29-1	.	TGCAGCGTTGTCGAGGGGGACTTTCGGATCCGCGCCAAAAACATTCAGTACTTC	CSVVEGDFRIRAKNIQYF
TRBJ2-1	.	TRBV6-6	few	TGTGCCAGCATCTCTGGGAATGAGCAGTTCTTC	CASISGNEQFF